This entry lists 6 T cell receptor beta chains sequenced from one sample in a study of cytomegalovirus exposure and HLA in healthy donors (dated by TCRdb to between 2016 and 2019). The library came from the immunoSEQ multiplex PCR assay. Not all clones reach the TCRdb copy of this immuneACCESS table, which keeps in-frame sequences only. Checked studies attribute under half of the gap to unresolved V genes and leave the rest unexplained. This sample has more than 85,000 clones in its table, and approximately 94% of those were observed once. The leading ten clones occupy around 1.1% of the sample. The sample consisted of PBMCs. These receptor sequences come from a woman aged 25 to 45 in good health and CMV-seropositive.

This chain joins TRBV23-1 and TRBJ2-2; 8 bases match TRBD1. TRBV23-1 is an ORF, with its function uncertain. With V trimmed by 6 bases and J by 1 base, 7 bases remained unmatched. This CDR3 region has 16 residues. The DNA for the CDR3 is TGCGCCAGCAGCCCCCAGGGACAGGAGAACACCGGGGAGCTGTTTTTT. As protein: CASSPQGQENTGELFF.

The gene calls are TRBV11-2 and TRBJ2-1; D unresolved. From germline, CDR1 is SGHAT and CDR2 FQNNGV. CDR3 length: 15 amino acids. The V and J ends lost 3 bases and 5 bases respectively, with 14 bases between them. In nucleotides, the CDR3 is TGTGCCAGCAGCTTCGAGGTTTTCGCCGACAATGAGCAGTTCTTC. It yields the protein CASSFEVFADNEQFF. Full variable domain (remainder filled in from reference TRBV11-2 and TRBJ2-1): EAGVAQSPRYKIIEKRQSVAFWCNPISGHATLYWYQQILGQGPKLLIQFQNNGVVDDSQLPKDRFSAERLKGVDSTLKIQPAKLEDSAVYLCASSFEVFADNEQFFGPGTRLTVL.

V usage is TRBV7-2 and J usage is TRBJ1-5; 9 bases fit TRBD1. The CDR3 has 15 residues. Germline V gene sequence: CDR1 SGHTA, CDR2 FQGNSA. The V and J ends lost 4 bases and 4 bases, in that order; junction bases with no gene match: 5. In nucleotides, the CDR3 is TGTGCCAGCAGCTCGGGACAGGGAAGGAATCAGCCCCAGCATTTT. It encodes CASSSGQGRNQPQHF.

This chain joins TRBV6-5 and TRBJ1-1; no reliable D call. Germline V gene data show CDR1 as MNHEY and CDR2 as SVGAGI. CDR3 size: 14 residues. The V and J ends lost 0 bases and 3 bases respectively, with 8 bases between them. This CDR3 is CASSYSTGYTEAFF. The CDR3 DNA sequence: TGTGCCAGCAGTTACTCGACGGGGTACACTGAAGCTTTCTTT.

The chain uses TRBV30 and TRBJ2-6; 8 nucleotides agree with TRBD2. The J segment lost 1 base and the V segment lost 0 bases, leaving 14 bases of the junction unmatched. Germline V gene data show CDR1 as GTSNPN and CDR2 as SVGIG (reference sequence). This CDR3 spans 20 amino acids. The CDR3 DNA reads as TGTGCCTGGAGTGTATACTATGCGGGGGGCGTAGTGTCTGGGGCCAACGTCCTGACTTTC. It codes for CAWSVYYAGGVVSGANVLTF.

This clone showed up just once. J is TRBJ2-2 and V is TRBV9; 12 bases fit TRBD1. V lost 3 bases and J lost 3; bases outside the gene matches: 9. The V gene's germline CDR1 is SGDLS and CDR2 YYNGEE. The CDR3 is 18 residues long. This CDR3 reads CASSARDRGLLDTGELFF. The CDR3 DNA reads as TGTGCCAGCAGCGCAAGGGACAGGGGGCTTTTGGACACCGGGGAGCTGTTTTTT. Based on the CDR3 plus reference TRBV9 and TRBJ2-2, the full variable domain is DSGVTQTPKHLITATGQRVTLRCSPRSGDLSVYWYQQSLDQGLQFLIQYYNGEERAKGNILERFSAQQFPDLHSELNLSSLELGDSALYFCASSARDRGLLDTGELFFGEGSRLTVL.